Detailed here is one T cell receptor (beta chain). Its antigen is unidentified. Clones were sequenced by immunoSEQ multiplex PCR, and TCRdb holds only the in-frame ones, with some missing. The repertoire consists of 75,000 to 100,000 clones, with 93% occurring once and the leading ten covering 1.5% to 2%. Trimming took 3 bases from V and 0 from J, leaving 14 bases between them. CDR3 length: 16 amino acids. Germline CDR1 and CDR2: LNHDA and SQIVND (reference sequence). The nonmyeloablative bone marrow transplants came from related graft donors, with transient mixed chimerism. CD4+CD25+CD127- Tregs, CD4+CD25- non-Tregs, CD4 and CD8 cells were sorted. The data derive from a study of Tregs in tolerant kidney transplant recipients. Study-wide findings and caveats: The most relevant donor-specific Treg TCRbeta repertoire apparently came from expansion with activated donor B cells.

This sample comprised CD4+ T cells from blood (PBMCs), obtained 12 months after the transplant. This TCR came from a human patient who received a combined kidney and bone marrow transplant. The graft donor may account for some of the T cells. The chain joins TRBV19 to TRBJ1-2; D remains ambiguous. The CDR3 nucleotides are TGTGCCAGTAGTATGGTGGGAGGGTCAGCTAACTATGGCTACACCTTC. Protein sequence: CASSMVGGSANYGYTF.